These 23 T cell receptor beta chains originate from one sample sequenced in a study of cytomegalovirus exposure and HLA in healthy donors. PCR amplification relied on 60 Vbeta primers (plus 13 Jbeta primers). Method: immunoSEQ multiplex PCR; TCRdb's copy keeps in-frame clones and lacks some. Of approximately 190,000 clones in the sample, 82% were seen once. The sequenced sample consisted of PBMCs. These receptors were taken from a woman between 18 and 30 years old in good health and CMV-seronegative.

The chain recombines TRBV5-5 with TRBJ2-7; possible D gene TRBD2, 6 bases. Germline values: CDR1 SGHKS, CDR2 YYEKEE (reference sequence). The CDR3 is 19 amino acids. V lost 0 bases and J 4 bases, leaving 26 bases between the germline ends. In nucleotides, the CDR3 is TGTGCCAGCAGCTTGGGGGCCCATGCGGGGCAGGGCCGATTTTACGAGCAGTACTTC. Residues: CASSLGAHAGQGRFYEQYF.

The chain's CDR3 is CASILTLGTGEQFF. CDR3 DNA: TGTGCCAGCATTCTGACTCTAGGGACAGGAGAGCAGTTCTTC. The V call is TRBV6-1, the J call TRBJ2-1, with 8 positions matching TRBD1. Germline V gives CDR1 MNHNS, CDR2 SASEGT. V lost 7 bases to trimming and J lost 10 bases; unmatched junction nucleotides: 12. This CDR3 spans 14 amino acids.

V is TRBV6-6 and J is TRBJ1-6; D is undetermined. Germline V CDR1 and CDR2: MNHNY, SVGAGI (reference sequence). CDR3 length: 12 amino acids. V lost 2 bases and J lost 7, with 3 bases in between. DNA of the CDR3: TGTGCCAGCAGTTACCGGAATTCACCCCTCCACTTT. Its protein is CASSYRNSPLHF.

The V and J genes are TRBV5-1 and TRBJ2-2; no firm D call. V was shortened by 2 bases and J by 0 bases, with 8 bases between the two germline ends. Germline V gene lookup returns CDR1 SGHRS and CDR2 YFSETQ. The CDR3 totals 15 residues. CDR3 sequence: CASSLTSTNTGELFF. In DNA, the CDR3 is TGCGCCAGCAGCTTAACTTCGACGAACACCGGGGAGCTGTTTTTT. Full variable domain (rest looked up from reference TRBV5-1 and TRBJ2-2): KAGVTQTPRYLIKTRGQQVTLSCSPISGHRSVSWYQQTPGQGLQFLFEYFSETQRNKGNFPGRFSGRQFSNSRSEMNVSTLELGDSALYLCASSLTSTNTGELFFGEGSRLTVL.

The chain joins TRBV6-6 to TRBJ1-3; 7 nucleotides line up with TRBD1. Germline V lookup: CDR1 MNHNY, CDR2 SVGAGI (reference sequence). With 4 bases clipped from V and 2 bases from J, the junction kept 8 bases outside the gene matches. CDR3 size: 16 residues. The CDR3 loop reads CASSLRSGTAGNTIYF. CDR3 coding DNA: TGTGCCAGCAGTTTGCGGTCCGGGACAGCTGGAAACACCATATATTTT.

CDR3 in DNA: TGTGCCAGTAGTAAGGGGGCAGGGTACACTGAAGCTTTCTTT. Translation: CASSKGAGYTEAFF. J is TRBJ1-1 and V is TRBV19, with 7 bases fitting TRBD1. Germline CDR1 LNHDA, CDR2 SQIVND (reference sequence). With 4 bases clipped from V and 3 bases from J, the junction kept 5 bases outside the gene matches. The CDR3 has 14 residues.

The rearrangement joins TRBV5-1 to TRBJ2-5, with 8 bases matching TRBD1. The CDR3 contains 15 residues. Trimming removed 8 bases from V and 5 bases from J; junction bases left unmatched: 14. CDR1 and CDR2 from the germline V gene are SGHRS and YFSETQ. CDR3 bases: TGCGCCAGTAGACCAGGGGGCGCGTTAAGTGAGACCCAGTACTTC. Translation gives CASRPGGALSETQYF.

This clone was picked up a small number of times. This chain links TRBV6-6 with TRBJ2-3; TRBD2 is a possible D gene (7 bases). V lost 6 bases and J lost 2, with 12 bases in between. The length of the CDR3 is 14 residues. Germline V gene data show CDR1 as MNHNY and CDR2 as SVGAGI (reference sequence). CDR3 residues: CASRRAGHTDTQYF. The CDR3 region has the DNA TGTGCCAGCAGACGAGCGGGACACACAGATACGCAGTATTTT.

This chain links TRBV5-4 with TRBJ2-1, with D perhaps TRBD1 (6 bases). Germline V lookup: CDR1 SGHNT, CDR2 YYREEE (reference sequence). This CDR3 is built from 14 residues. V was cut by 3 bases and J by 6 bases, with 13 bases left in between. CDR3 loop: CASSSQGRANEQFF. CDR3 coding DNA: TGTGCCAGCAGCTCCCAGGGGCGGGCCAATGAGCAGTTCTTC.

The V call is TRBV6-4, the J call TRBJ2-2; D is perhaps TRBD2 (5 bases). The ends were cut back, 3 bases at V and 1 base at J, with 12 bases in the middle. CDR3 length: 16 residues. In germline, CDR1 is MRHNA, CDR2 SNTAGT. Here the CDR3 reads CASSEGPSGNTGELFF. The CDR3 nucleotides are TGTGCCAGCAGTGAAGGACCAAGCGGGAACACCGGGGAGCTGTTTTTT.

CDR3 sequence: CASSQQLAGRDEQYF. The CDR3 DNA reads as TGTGCCAGCAGCCAACAACTAGCGGGAAGAGACGAGCAGTACTTC. The chain recombines TRBV14 with TRBJ2-7; 10 bases agree with TRBD2. Losses at the gene ends were 2 bases for V and 5 bases for J; bases not matched to a gene: 6. CDR1 and CDR2 (germline): SGHDN, FVKESK. The CDR3 covers 15 residues.

In DNA, the CDR3 is TGTGCCAGCGTAGACTCCCTTTGGAACACCGGGGAGCTGTTTTTT. It is translated as CASVDSLWNTGELFF. The chain carries TRBV2 and TRBJ2-2; D is unclear. V was pared by 8 bases and J by 1 base, with 14 bases between. Germline-derived CDR1 and CDR2 are SNHLY and FYNNEI. CDR3 length: 15 amino acids.

The chain uses TRBV7-7 and TRBJ1-2; the D is unclear. The V end lost 5 bases, the J end lost 6 bases, and 22 bases lay between the germline ends. Germline loops: CDR1 SSHAT, CDR2 FNYEAQ (reference sequence). The CDR3 loop spans 16 amino acids. The CDR3 protein is CASSIQFGPSWDGYTF. The DNA of the CDR3 is TGTGCCAGCAGCATACAATTTGGACCTAGCTGGGATGGCTACACCTTC.

V and J are TRBV6-5 and TRBJ1-1; D may be TRBD1 (6 bases). V dropped 7 bases and J dropped 4 bases, with 13 bases sitting between them. Germline CDR1 MNHEY, CDR2 SVGAGI. The CDR3 covers 13 residues. The CDR3 protein is CASNHRVGTEAFF. CDR3 nucleotide sequence: TGTGCCAGCAATCACAGGGTGGGCACTGAAGCTTTCTTT.

The chain recombines TRBV5-1 with TRBJ2-2; D is undetermined. The CDR3 contains 14 residues. CDR1 is SGHRS, CDR2 YFSETQ, per germline. V was trimmed by 0 bases and J by 7 bases, leaving 10 bases between them. CDR3 in DNA: TGCGCCAGCAGCTTGGGTCAGGCTGGCGGGGAGCTGTTTTTT. This codes for CASSLGQAGGELFF.

The chain uses TRBV28 and TRBJ2-1, with TRBD2 matching over 10 bases. The CDR3 runs to 12 residues. The V segment lost 9 bases and the J segment 7 bases; nucleotides outside the gene matches: 3. Germline V CDR1 and CDR2: MDHEN, SYDVKM. CDR3 sequence (DNA): TGTGCCAGTGGACTAGCGGCTAATGAGCAGTTCTTC. This gives the protein CASGLAANEQFF.

The J gene is TRBJ1-4, the V gene TRBV27; maybe TRBD1 (6 bases). Germline loops: CDR1 MNHEY, CDR2 SMNVEV (reference sequence). The CDR3 contains 17 residues. The V end was cut by 4 bases, the J end by 4 bases, with 19 bases between. CDR3 sequence (DNA): TGTGCCAGCAGTTCCCTGAGGGGCGGACAGCTTAATGAAAAACTGTTTTTT. Amino acid sequence: CASSSLRGGQLNEKLFF.

This chain's CDR3 is CASNPGTSGTREQYF. The DNA for the CDR3 is TGCGCCAGCAACCCCGGGACTAGCGGGACGAGGGAGCAGTACTTC. The chain joins TRBV5-1 to TRBJ2-5, with 13 bases aligning to TRBD2. Germline CDR1 reads SGHRS; CDR2 reads YFSETQ. Unmatched junction bases numbered 13, after V lost 6 bases and J lost 11 bases. The CDR3 has 15 amino acids.

This sequence joins TRBV28 and TRBJ1-4; D call uncertain. Germline V gene lookup returns CDR1 MDHEN and CDR2 SYDVKM. The CDR3 spans 13 residues. Trimming stripped 5 bases from V and 0 bases from J, with 4 bases between. CDR3 DNA: TGTGCCAGCAGTCAGACAACTAATGAAAAACTGTTTTTT. It codes for CASSQTTNEKLFF.

This clone was detected a few times. The chain has TRBV7-3 and TRBJ2-2, with 8 bases that match TRBD1. Germline V CDR1 and CDR2: SGHTA, FQGTGA. The trim removed 4 bases at V and 4 bases at J, leaving 2 bases unmatched. This CDR3 spans 14 amino acids. DNA of the CDR3: TGTGCCAGCAGCTCGGGACAGGCCACCGGGGAGCTGTTTTTT. It translates to CASSSGQATGELFF.

The chain combines TRBV6-5 with TRBJ1-1; D may be TRBD1 (6 bases). CDR1 and CDR2 from the germline V gene are MNHEY and SVGAGI. The ends were cut back, 4 bases at V and 12 bases at J, with 27 bases in the middle. This CDR3 is 16 amino acids long. The CDR3 protein is CASSSLRGGAGLESFF. DNA of the CDR3: TGTGCCAGCAGTTCCCTTAGGGGGGGCGCTGGGCTAGAATCTTTCTTT.

The V call is TRBV19, the J call TRBJ1-1, with a weak D call TRBD1 (5 bases). The CDR3 consists of 14 residues. Looked up from germline, CDR1 is LNHDA and CDR2 is SQIVND (reference sequence). Trimming removed 5 bases at V and 6 bases at J, with 16 bases between. The CDR3 DNA sequence: TGTGCCAGTAGTCGCATCTCCAGGGAAGCTGAAGCTTTCTTT. This sequence encodes CASSRISREAEAFF.

The chain combines TRBV1 with TRBJ2-5; the D segment call TRBD2 is taken from the table without a DNA check. TRBV1 is noted as a pseudogene. This CDR3 has 16 amino acids. CDR3 in amino acids: CTSSQGTSGGEETQYF. The CDR3 DNA reads as TGCACCAGCAGCCAGGGGACTAGCGGGGGGGAAGAGACCCAGTACTTC.